This T cell receptor (beta chain) appears in the sequencing data of a study of cytomegalovirus exposure and HLA in healthy donors. General study points: CMV serostatus stood as the only immune exposure information on hand. Trimming of TCR beta V- and J-genes showed a link, identified in a later analysis, to a missense DCLRE1C variant. Generally TCR sequences proved uncommon, though certain public TCRs appeared in numerous donors. Productive status was seen about 87% or about 30% of the time for most TCR beta V segments in an earlier analysis.

Vbeta (60) and Jbeta (13) primers were used in the PCR. The assay was immunoSEQ multiplex PCR, and TCRdb's table has in-frame clones only and misses some. This table holds 200,000 or so clones, about nine tenths found once. With regard to this clone: Its antigen is still unknown.

V lost 0 bases, J lost 4 bases, and 10 bases lay in between. The germline V gene has CDR1 KGHSH and CDR2 LQKENI. The CDR3 has 15 residues. Specimen: PBMCs. This TCR was recovered from a man younger than 40 in good health and CMV-seronegative. V gene TRBV18 combines with J gene TRBJ2-1, with D maybe TRBD1 (6 bases). The CDR3 here is CASSPPQGRYNEQFF. The CDR3 DNA follows: TGTGCCAGCTCACCACCACAGGGCCGGTACAATGAGCAGTTCTTC.